This entry features one T cell receptor (beta chain) sequence. This clonotype was counted a few times. Its antigen remains undetermined. No qualities accompany the bases; no much larger clone lies one base away. Every donor in the study was a healthy Caucasian. The library was built by means of 5' RACE. The data were produced on an Illumina HiSeq 2000. A universal primer binding site was introduced by template switching, and a unique molecular identifier was present in the final cDNA, enabling accurate counting of TCR cDNA molecules. Specific primers in the conserved constant-segment region were used to synthesize first-strand cDNA for TCR alpha and beta chains. To control for contamination, every cDNA library carried two barcodes: a SMART-Mk sample barcode plus Illumina barcodes. TruSeq adapter sequences, together with Illumina sample barcodes, were added in two successive PCR steps. Sequencing of the TCR alpha and beta cDNA libraries was done on the Illumina HiSeq platform using custom primers. Per the original workflow: Raw reads were processed with MiGEC to extract unique molecular identifiers, and MiXCR was used to determine CDR3 positions. For each individual, recombination models were inferred using an EM algorithm with the repgenHMM and IGoR tools. Shared clonotypes were analyzed with the tcR package in R, and sharing was normalized by the product of cloneset sizes. Out-of-frame nonproductive sequences were analyzed to study raw recombination free of thymic and clonal selection effects. The raw public data were reprocessed by TCRdb itself: fastp quality trimming at Q25, MiXCR clonotype calling, in-frame beta chains only. Duplicate CDR3 protein sequences are folded into a single record with the most common DNA and genes. The V and J calls, along with clone size, are taken from TCRdb and not from the paper's own processing. Within this sample are 1.5 million to 2 million distinct CDR3 sequences, with under 35% of them counted one time only. Jointly, the top ten make up about 0.27% of the sample.

This sample stems from a study of identical twins listed by TCRdb under 2016. General notes on the study: The study deep-sequenced TCR alpha and beta repertoires from monozygotic twins, unrelated adults of various ages and cord blood to test whether fetal clonotypes persist. To rule out contamination, the twin experiments were replicated at different times with different library preparation protocols.

The research as a whole found: Out-of-frame TCR alpha sequences shared between twins showed an excess of low generation-probability sequences compared with coincidental sharing between unrelated individuals. Because the same donors could not be followed over many years, the conclusions relied on cross-sectional statistical analysis. A weaker excess of twin sharing was found in beta out-of-frame sequences because the signal-to-noise ratio was lowered by fewer shared sequences. Zero-insertion analyses could be partly confounded by invariant T cells such as MAIT and iNKT, although diverse VJ usage argued against such confounding for most clonotypes. Abundant cord blood beta clonotypes had fewer insertions, young adult naive repertoires showed a similar but weaker trend, and memory repertoires showed no such trend. Recombination models systematically underestimated out-of-frame TCR alpha sharing in monozygotic twins but agreed with sharing between unrelated individuals.

From the cysteine up to the phenylalanine, the CDR3 has a length of 12 residues. Kept here is only the CDR3 DNA, which spans 36 bases and is read in frame from base 1. V gives up 6 bases and J gives up 8 bases, and the segment between their germline ends measures 10 bases. For CDR1 and CDR2, the germline V gene lists MDHEN and SYDVKM. The TCR comes from a newborn girl in good health. In this chain, TRBV28 is recombined with TRBJ1-4, with an unclear D gene assignment. Sequencing was performed on cord blood. The CDR3 sequence is CASRQSGEKLFF. The bases are TGTGCCAGCAGGCAAAGCGGGGAAAAACTGTTTTTT.